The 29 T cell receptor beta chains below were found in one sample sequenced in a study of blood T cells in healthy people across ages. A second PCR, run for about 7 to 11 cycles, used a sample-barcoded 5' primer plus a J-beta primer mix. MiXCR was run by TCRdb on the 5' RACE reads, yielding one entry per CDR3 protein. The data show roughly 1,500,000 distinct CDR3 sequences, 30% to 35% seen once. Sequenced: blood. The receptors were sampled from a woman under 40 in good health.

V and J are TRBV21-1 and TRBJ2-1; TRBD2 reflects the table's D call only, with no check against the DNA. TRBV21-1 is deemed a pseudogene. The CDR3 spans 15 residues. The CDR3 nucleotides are TGTGCCAGCAGCCGTACCACCGGGACTAGTCATGAGCAGTTCTTC. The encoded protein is CASSRTTGTSHEQFF.

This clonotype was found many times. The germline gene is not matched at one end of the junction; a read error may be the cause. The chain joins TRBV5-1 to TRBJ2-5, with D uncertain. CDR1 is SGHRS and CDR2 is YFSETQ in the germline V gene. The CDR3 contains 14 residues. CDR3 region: CASSLGGLQETQYF. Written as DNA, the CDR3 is TGTGCCAGCAGCTTAGGTGGTCTCCAAGAGACCCAGTACTTC. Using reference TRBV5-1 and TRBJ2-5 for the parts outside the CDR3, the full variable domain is KAGVTQTPRYLIKTRGQQVTLSCSPISGHRSVSWYQQTPGQGLQFLFEYFSETQRNKGNFPGRFSGRQFSNSRSEMNVSTLELGDSALYLCASSLGGLQETQYFGPGTRLLVL.

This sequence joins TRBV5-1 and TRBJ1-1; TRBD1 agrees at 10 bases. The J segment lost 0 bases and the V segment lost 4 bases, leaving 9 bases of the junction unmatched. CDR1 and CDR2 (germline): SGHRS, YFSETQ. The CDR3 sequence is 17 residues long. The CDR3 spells CASSPGQGTHMNTEAFF. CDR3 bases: TGCGCCAGCAGCCCGGGACAGGGGACGCACATGAACACTGAAGCTTTCTTT.

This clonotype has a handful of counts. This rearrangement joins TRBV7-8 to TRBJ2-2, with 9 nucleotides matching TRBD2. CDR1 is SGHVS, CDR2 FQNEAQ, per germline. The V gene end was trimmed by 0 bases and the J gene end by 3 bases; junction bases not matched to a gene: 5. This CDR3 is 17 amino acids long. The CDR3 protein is CASSLAPEREDTGELFF. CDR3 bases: TGTGCCAGCAGCTTAGCGCCCGAGCGGGAGGACACCGGGGAGCTGTTTTTT. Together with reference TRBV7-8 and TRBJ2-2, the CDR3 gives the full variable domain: GAGVSQSPRYKVAKRGQDVALRCDPISGHVSLFWYQQALGQGPEFLTYFQNEAQLDKSGLPSDRFFAERPEGSVSTLKIQRTQQEDSAVYLCASSLAPEREDTGELFFGEGSRLTVL.

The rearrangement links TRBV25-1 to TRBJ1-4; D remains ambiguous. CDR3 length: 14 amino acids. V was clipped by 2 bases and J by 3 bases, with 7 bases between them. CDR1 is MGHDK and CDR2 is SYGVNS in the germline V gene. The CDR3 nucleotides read TGTGCCAGCAGTGAAATGGATTCTAATGAAAAACTGTTTTTT. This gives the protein CASSEMDSNEKLFF.

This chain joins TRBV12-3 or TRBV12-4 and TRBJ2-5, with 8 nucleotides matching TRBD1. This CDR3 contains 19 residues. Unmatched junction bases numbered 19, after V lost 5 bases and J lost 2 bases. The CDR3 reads CASSLTSRGLLKRQETQYF. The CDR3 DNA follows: TGTGCCAGCAGTCTGACTTCCAGGGGGCTGCTAAAAAGACAAGAGACCCAGTACTTC.

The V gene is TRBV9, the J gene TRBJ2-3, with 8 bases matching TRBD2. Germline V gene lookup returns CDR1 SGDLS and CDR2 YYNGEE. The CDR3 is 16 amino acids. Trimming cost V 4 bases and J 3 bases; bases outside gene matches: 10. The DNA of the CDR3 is TGTGCCAGCAGCCCCCACACTAGCGGTAATACAGATACGCAGTATTTT. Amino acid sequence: CASSPHTSGNTDTQYF.

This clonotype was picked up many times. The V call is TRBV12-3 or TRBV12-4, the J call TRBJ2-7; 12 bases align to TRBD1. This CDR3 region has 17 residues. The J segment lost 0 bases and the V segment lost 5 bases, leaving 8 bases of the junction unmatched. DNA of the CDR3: TGTGCCAGCAGTACTGGGACAGGGGGCCTTAGCTCCTACGAGCAGTACTTC. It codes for CASSTGTGGLSSYEQYF.

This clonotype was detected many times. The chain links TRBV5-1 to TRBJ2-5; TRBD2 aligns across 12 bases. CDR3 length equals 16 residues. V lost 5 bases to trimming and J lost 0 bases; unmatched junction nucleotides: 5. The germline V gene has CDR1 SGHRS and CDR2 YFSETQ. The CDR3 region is CASSRTSGEYQETQYF. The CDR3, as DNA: TGCGCCAGCAGTCGGACTAGCGGGGAGTACCAAGAGACCCAGTACTTC.

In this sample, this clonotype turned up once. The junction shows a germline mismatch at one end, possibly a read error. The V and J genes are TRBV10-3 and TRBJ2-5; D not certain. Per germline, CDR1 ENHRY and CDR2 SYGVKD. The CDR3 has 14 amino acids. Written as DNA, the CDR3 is TGTGCCATCAGTGAGTCGCGGACCGGAGAGGCCCAGTACTTC. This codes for CAISESRTGEAQYF.

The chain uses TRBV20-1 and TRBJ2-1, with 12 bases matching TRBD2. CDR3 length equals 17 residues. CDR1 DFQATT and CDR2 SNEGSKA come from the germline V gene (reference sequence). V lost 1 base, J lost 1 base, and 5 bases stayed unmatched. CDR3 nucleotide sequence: TGCAGTGCTAGAGTTCTAGCGGGGGGGTGGTCCTACAATGAGCAGTTCTTC. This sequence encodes CSARVLAGGWSYNEQFF.

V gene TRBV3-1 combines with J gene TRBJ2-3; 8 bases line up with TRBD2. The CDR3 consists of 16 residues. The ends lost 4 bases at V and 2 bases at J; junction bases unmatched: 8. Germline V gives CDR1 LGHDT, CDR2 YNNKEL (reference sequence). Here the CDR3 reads CASSPLPGGNTDTQYF. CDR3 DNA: TGTGCCAGCAGCCCACTGCCGGGGGGGAACACAGATACGCAGTATTTT.

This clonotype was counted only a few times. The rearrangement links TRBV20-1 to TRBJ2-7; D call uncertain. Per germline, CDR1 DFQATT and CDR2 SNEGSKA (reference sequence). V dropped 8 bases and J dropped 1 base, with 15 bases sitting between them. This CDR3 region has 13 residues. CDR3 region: CSQKIGPSYEQYF. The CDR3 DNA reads TGCAGTCAAAAAATCGGACCTTCCTACGAGCAGTACTTC.

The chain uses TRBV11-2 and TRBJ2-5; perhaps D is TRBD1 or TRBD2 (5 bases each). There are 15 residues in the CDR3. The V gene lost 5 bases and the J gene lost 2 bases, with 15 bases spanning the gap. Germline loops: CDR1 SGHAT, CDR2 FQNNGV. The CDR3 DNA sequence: TGTGCCAGCAGCCTCCCGGGACGGAAACAAGAGACCCAGTACTTC. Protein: CASSLPGRKQETQYF. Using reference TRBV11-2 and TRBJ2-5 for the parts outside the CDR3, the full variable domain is EAGVAQSPRYKIIEKRQSVAFWCNPISGHATLYWYQQILGQGPKLLIQFQNNGVVDDSQLPKDRFSAERLKGVDSTLKIQPAKLEDSAVYLCASSLPGRKQETQYFGPGTRLLVL.

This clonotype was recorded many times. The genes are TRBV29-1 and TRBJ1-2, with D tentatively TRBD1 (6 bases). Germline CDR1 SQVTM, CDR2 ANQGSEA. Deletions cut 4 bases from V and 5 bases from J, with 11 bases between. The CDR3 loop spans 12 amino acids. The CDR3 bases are TGCAGCGTTGGACCCGGGACATATGGCTACACCTTC. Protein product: CSVGPGTYGYTF.

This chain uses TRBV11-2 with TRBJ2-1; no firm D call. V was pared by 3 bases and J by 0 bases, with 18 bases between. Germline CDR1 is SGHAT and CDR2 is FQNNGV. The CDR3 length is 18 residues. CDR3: CASSFGKYTQSSYNEQFF. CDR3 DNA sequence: TGTGCCAGCAGCTTTGGAAAATACACTCAGAGCTCCTACAATGAGCAGTTCTTC.

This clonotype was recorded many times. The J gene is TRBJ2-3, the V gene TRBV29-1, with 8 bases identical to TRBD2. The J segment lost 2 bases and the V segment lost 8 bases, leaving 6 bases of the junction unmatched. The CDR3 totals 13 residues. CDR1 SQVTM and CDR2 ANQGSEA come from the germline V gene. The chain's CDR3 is CSSRGAHTDTQYF. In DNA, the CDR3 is TGCAGCTCGCGGGGGGCCCACACAGATACGCAGTATTTT.

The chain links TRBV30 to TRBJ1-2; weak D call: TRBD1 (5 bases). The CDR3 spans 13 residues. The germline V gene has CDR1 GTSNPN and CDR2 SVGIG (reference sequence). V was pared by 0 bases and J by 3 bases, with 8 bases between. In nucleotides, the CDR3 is TGTGCCTGGAGTGTTCAGGGCCACTATGGCTACACCTTC. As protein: CAWSVQGHYGYTF.

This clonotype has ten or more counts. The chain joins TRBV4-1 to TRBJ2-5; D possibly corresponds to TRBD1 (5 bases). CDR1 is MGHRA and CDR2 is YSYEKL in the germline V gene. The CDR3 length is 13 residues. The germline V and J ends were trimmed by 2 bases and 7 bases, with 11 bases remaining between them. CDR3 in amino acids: CASSQPLDRTQYF. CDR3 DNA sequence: TGCGCCAGCAGCCAACCCTTAGACAGGACCCAGTACTTC.

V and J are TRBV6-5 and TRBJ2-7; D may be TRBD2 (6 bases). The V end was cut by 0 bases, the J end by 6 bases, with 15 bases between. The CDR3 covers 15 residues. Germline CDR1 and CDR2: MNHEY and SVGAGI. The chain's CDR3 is CASSYSASALSEQYF. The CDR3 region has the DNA TGTGCCAGCAGTTACTCGGCTAGCGCCCTGAGCGAGCAGTACTTC.

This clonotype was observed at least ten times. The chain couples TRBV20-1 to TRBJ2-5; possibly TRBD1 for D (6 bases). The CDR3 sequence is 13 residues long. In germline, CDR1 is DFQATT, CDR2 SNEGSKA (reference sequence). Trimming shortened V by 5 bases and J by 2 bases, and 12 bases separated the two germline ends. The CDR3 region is CSAGSGVQETQYF. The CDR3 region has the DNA TGCAGTGCTGGTTCAGGGGTTCAAGAGACCCAGTACTTC.

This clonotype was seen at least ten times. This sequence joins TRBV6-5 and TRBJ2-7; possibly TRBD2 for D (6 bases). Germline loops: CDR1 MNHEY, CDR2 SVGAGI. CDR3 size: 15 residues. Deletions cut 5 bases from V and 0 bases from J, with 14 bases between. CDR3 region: CASSPRGRSSYEQYF. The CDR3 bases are TGTGCCAGCAGTCCGCGGGGTCGTAGCTCCTACGAGCAGTACTTC.

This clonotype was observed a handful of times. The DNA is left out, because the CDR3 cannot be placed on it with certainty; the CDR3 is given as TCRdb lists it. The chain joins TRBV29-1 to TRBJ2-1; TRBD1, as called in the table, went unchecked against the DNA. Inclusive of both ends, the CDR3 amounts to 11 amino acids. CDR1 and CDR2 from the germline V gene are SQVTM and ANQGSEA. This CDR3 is CSVAPGANRFF.

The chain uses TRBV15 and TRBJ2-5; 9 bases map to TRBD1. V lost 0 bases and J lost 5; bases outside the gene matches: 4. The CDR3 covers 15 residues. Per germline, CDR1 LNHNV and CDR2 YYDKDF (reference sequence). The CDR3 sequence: CATSREQGADETQYF. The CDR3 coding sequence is TGTGCCACCAGCAGAGAACAGGGGGCGGACGAGACCCAGTACTTC.

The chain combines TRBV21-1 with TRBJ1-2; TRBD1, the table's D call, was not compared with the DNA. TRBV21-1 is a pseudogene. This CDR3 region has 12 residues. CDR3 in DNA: TGTGCCAGCAGGAGGGGTTATCGTGGCTACACCTTC. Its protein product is CASRRGYRGYTF.

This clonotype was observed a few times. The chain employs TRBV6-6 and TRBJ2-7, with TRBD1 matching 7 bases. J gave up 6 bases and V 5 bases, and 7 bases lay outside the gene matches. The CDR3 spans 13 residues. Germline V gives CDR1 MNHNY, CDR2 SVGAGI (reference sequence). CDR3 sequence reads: CASSRDSYPEQYF. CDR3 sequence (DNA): TGTGCCAGCAGTAGGGACAGTTACCCCGAGCAGTACTTC.

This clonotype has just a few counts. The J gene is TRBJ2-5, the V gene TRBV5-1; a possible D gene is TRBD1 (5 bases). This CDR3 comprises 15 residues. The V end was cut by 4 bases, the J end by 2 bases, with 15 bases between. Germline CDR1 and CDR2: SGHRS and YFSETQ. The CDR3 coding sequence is TGCGCCAGCAGCCTCTCACCGACAGTACAAGAGACCCAGTACTTC. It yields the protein CASSLSPTVQETQYF.

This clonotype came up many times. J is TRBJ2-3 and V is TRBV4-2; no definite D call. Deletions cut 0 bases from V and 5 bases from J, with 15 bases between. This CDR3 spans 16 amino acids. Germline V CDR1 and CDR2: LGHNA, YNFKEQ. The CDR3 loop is CASSQDGNLVEDTQYF. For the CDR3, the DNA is TGTGCCAGCAGCCAAGATGGAAACCTAGTAGAAGATACGCAGTATTTT.

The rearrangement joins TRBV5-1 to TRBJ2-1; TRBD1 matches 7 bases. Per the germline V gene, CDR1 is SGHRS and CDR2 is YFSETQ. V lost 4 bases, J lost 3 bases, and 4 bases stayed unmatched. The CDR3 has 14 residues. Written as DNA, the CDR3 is TGCGCCAGCAGCGTAGGACAGGTCTACAATGAGCAGTTCTTC. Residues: CASSVGQVYNEQFF.